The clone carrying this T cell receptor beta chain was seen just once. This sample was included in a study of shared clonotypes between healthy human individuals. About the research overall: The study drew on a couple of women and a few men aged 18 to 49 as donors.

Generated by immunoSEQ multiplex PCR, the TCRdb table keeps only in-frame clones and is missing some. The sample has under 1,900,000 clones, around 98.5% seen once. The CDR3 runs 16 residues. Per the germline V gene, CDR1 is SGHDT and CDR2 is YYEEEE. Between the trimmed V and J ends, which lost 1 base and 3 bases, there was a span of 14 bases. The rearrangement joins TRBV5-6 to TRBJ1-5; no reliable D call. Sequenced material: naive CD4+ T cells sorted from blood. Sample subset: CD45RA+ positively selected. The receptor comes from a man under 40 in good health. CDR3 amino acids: CASSLKDRILNQPQHF. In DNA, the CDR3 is TGTGCCAGCAGCTTGAAGGACCGAATCCTCAATCAGCCCCAGCATTTT.